Included here is one T cell receptor (beta chain) sequence, with context. The target antigen is unknown. The record originates from a study of T-cell reconstitution after alpha-beta-depleted transplantation in children. Study findings and constraints: About two months after transplant, alpha-beta T cells reportedly came from several hundred expanded graft clones. T-cell counts and diversity at one year post-transplant came mainly from newly produced T cells.

As it was prepared, the TCRbeta library received unique molecular identifiers. TCRdb independently ran MiXCR on the PCR reads; one entry per CDR3 protein. This table has some 300,000 distinct CDR3 sequences, over 7% appearing once. The trim removed 3 bases at V and 4 bases at J, leaving 6 bases unmatched. CDR1 is LGHDT and CDR2 is YNNKEL in the germline V gene (reference sequence). This CDR3 spans 15 amino acids. This sequence was found in a female patient between 2 and 15 years old who had a stem cell transplant for Fanconi anemia, so the T cells may come from the graft donor. The material sequenced was peripheral blood, taken 360 days after TCRalphabeta/CD19-depleted stem cell transplant. The V call is TRBV3-1, the J call TRBJ2-5, with 9 positions matching TRBD1. CDR3 sequence: CASSHGRDRAETQYF. CDR3 nucleotides: TGTGCCAGCAGCCACGGCCGGGACAGGGCAGAGACCCAGTACTTC.